The present T cell receptor (beta chain) was sequenced within a study of blood T cell repertoires in COVID-19. Turning to the study itself: The cDNA or gDNA used as material had been derived from T cells, B-cell-depleted T cells, or PBMCs.

Some clones are missing from TCRdb's copy, which holds only in-frame ones; the method was immunoSEQ multiplex PCR. The data show 300,000 to 450,000 clones, approximately 90% seen once. All enrollees were roughly 18 to 90 years old and from fewer than 30 US areas. Germline-derived CDR1 and CDR2 are SGHNT and YYREEE (reference sequence). V shed 3 bases and J shed 0 bases, with 10 bases lying between them. The CDR3 runs to 14 residues. This clonotype was obtained from a woman younger than 30 who had recovered from COVID-19. This chain connects TRBV5-4 to TRBJ2-7, with D hard to call. Sample: PBMCs or T cells enriched from blood (not recorded which). CDR3 sequence (DNA): TGTGCCAGCAGCTATATTCCGAGCTCCTACGAGCAGTACTTC. It encodes CASSYIPSSYEQYF.